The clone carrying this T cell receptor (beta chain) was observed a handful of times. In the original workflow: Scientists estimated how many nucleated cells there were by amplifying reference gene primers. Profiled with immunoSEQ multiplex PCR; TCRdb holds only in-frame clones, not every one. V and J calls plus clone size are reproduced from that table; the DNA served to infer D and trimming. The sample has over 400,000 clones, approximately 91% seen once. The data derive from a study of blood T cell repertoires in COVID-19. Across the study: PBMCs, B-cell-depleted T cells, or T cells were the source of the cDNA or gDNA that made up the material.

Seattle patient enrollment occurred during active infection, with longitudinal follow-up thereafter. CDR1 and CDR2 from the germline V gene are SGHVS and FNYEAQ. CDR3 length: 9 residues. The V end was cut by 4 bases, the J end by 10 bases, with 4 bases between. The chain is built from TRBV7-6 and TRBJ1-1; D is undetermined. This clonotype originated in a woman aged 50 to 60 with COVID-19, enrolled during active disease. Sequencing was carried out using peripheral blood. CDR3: CASSSLAFF. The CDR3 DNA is TGTGCCAGCAGCTCCCTAGCTTTCTTT.